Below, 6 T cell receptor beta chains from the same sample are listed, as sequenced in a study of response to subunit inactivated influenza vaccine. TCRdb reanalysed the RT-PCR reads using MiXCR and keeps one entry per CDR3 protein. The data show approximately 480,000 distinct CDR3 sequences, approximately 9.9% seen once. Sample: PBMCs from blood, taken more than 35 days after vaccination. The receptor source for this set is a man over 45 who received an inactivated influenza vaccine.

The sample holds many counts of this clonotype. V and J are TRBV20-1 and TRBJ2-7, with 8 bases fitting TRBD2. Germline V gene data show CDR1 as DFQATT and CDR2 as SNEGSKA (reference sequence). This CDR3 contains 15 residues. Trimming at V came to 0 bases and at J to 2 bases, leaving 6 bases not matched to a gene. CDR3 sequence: CSARDLGGGTYEQYF. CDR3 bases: TGCAGTGCTAGAGATCTTGGCGGGGGGACCTACGAGCAGTACTTC.

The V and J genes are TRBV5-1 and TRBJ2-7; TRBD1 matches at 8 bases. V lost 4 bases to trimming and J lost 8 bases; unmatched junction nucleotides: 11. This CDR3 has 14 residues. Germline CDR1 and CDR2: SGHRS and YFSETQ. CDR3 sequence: CASSDPGQVGQQYF. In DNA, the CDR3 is TGCGCCAGCAGCGACCCGGGACAGGTGGGGCAGCAGTACTTC.

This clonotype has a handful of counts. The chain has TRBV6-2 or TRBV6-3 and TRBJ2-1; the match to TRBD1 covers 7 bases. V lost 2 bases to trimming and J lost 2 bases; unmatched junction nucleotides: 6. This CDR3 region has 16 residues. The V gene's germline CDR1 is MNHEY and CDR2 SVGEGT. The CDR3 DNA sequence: TGTGCCAGCAGTTACACGACAGGGTTCCCCTACAATGAGCAGTTCTTC. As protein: CASSYTTGFPYNEQFF.

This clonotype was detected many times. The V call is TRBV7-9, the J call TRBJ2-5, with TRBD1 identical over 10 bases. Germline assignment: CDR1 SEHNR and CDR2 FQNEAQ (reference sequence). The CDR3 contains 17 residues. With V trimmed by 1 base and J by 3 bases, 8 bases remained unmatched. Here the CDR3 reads CASSLGRVTGGEETQYF. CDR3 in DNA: TGTGCCAGCAGCTTAGGGCGTGTGACAGGGGGCGAAGAGACCCAGTACTTC.

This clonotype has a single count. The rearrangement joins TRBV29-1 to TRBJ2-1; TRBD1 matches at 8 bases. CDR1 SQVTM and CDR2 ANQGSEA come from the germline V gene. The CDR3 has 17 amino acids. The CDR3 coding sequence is TGCAGGGTTCAAAAAGGGTTCGGACAGGGTTCCTACAATGAGCAGTTCTTC. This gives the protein CRVQKGFGQGSYNEQFF.

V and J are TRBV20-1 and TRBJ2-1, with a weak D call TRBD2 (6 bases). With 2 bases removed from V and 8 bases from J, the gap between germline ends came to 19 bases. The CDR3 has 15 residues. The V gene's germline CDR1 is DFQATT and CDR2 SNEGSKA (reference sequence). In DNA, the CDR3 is TGCAGTGCTAGACGGGGGTCCGGAGGATACCATGAGCAGTTCTTC. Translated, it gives CSARRGSGGYHEQFF.